The source of this T cell receptor (beta chain) is a study of T cells in Graves' hyperthyroidism and ophthalmopathy. Study findings and constraints: Clonotypes that were expanded in thyroid above 0.001 mostly appeared in blood too.

Clinical symptoms, serum thyroxine and TRAb, thyroid ultrasound and orbital computed tomography were used for the diagnoses. The CDR3 extends over 18 amino acids. CDR1 and CDR2 (germline): SGHTA, FQGTGA. Template material for amplifying TCR beta CDR3 regions consisted of RNA transcripts. During a first-round RT-PCR of the TCR CDR3, the HTBI primer set was used. TCRdb re-called the multiplex PCR reads with MiXCR, one entry per CDR3 protein. The sample has roughly 570,000 distinct CDR3 sequences; about 45% are singletons. This clonotype was found once. Its antigen remains unknown. One end of the junction is discordant with germline, which a read error may explain.

Sequencing was done on a sample of peripheral blood or thyroid tissue (not recorded which). The genes are TRBV7-3 and TRBJ1-3; no reliable D call. The sequence was obtained from an adult woman with Graves' disease, either hyperthyroidism or ophthalmopathy (not recorded which). Here the CDR3 reads CASSQGTAGLTSGNTVYF. CDR3 coding DNA: TGCGCCAGCAGCCAAGGAACGGCAGGCCTAACCTCTGGAAACACCGTATATTTT.